The next 3 T cell receptor beta chains were all read from a single sample in a study of technical replicates of blood from several donors. TCRdb's copy holds only in-frame clones and misses some; the assay was immunoSEQ multiplex PCR. The sample yields around 63,000 clones, nearly 98% seen once. Source material: T cells isolated from PBMCs. Receptors originate from a human donor in good health.

J is TRBJ1-5 and V is TRBV4-2; perhaps TRBD1 as D (6 bases). The CDR3 consists of 14 residues. The germline CDR1 and CDR2 sequences are LGHNA and YNFKEQ. V was shortened by 3 bases and J by 6 bases, with 12 bases between the two germline ends. The CDR3 region has the DNA TGTGCCAGCAGCCATGCTACAGGGATTCAGCCCCAGCATTTT. Its translation: CASSHATGIQPQHF.

This chain's CDR3 is CATSRYGDGELFF. CDR3 DNA sequence: TGTGCCACCAGCAGATACGGTGACGGGGAGCTGTTTTTT. The chain carries TRBV15 and TRBJ2-2, with no clear D. The germline gives CDR1 LNHNV, CDR2 YYDKDF (reference sequence). The CDR3 contains 13 residues. V lost 2 bases and J lost 7, with 8 bases in between.

The rearrangement links TRBV30 to TRBJ2-5; D possibly corresponds to TRBD2 (5 bases). V dropped 0 bases and J dropped 3 bases, with 11 bases sitting between them. The CDR3 is 14 amino acids. Germline V gene lookup returns CDR1 GTSNPN and CDR2 SVGIG (reference sequence). The CDR3 DNA is TGTGCCTGGAGTGTGGAGAGGGTGGAAGAGACCCAGTACTTC. The encoded protein is CAWSVERVEETQYF.